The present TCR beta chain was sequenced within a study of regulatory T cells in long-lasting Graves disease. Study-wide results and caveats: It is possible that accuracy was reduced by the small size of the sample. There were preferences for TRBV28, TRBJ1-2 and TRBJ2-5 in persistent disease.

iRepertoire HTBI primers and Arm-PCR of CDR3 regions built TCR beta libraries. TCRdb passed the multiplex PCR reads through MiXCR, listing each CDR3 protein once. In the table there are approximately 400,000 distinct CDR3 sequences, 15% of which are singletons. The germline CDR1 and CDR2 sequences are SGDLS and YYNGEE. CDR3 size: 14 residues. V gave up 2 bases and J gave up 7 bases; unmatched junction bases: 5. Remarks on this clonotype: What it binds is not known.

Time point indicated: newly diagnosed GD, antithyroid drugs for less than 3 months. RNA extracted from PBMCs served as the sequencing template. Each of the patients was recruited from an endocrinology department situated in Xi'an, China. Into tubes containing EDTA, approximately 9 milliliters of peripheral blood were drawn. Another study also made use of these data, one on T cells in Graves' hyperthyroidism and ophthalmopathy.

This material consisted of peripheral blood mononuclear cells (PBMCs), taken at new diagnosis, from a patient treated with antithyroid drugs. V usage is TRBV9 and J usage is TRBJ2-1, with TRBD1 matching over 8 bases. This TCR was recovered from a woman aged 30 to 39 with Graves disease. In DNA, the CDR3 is TGTGCCAGCAGCGTCGGACAGGGCGGGAATGAGCAGTTCTTC. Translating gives CASSVGQGGNEQFF.